This TCR beta chain appears in the sequencing data of a study of T cell responses to AZD1222 COVID-19 vaccine. Overall study findings and caveats: Spike-specific TCR breadth and depth were elevated following two AZD1222 doses. Repertoires were sampled only after the peak T cell response.

Sequenced by immunoSEQ multiplex PCR; TCRdb stores in-frame clones only, minus some. The sample holds 130,000 or so clones, about 94% seen once. Investigators merged groups given second doses at roughly 4 or roughly 12 weeks. On this clone itself: Its specificity is not known.

Germline trimming cut 3 bases from V and 4 bases from J; bases unmatched to any gene: 1. The CDR3 length is 13 residues. The germline V gene encodes CDR1 SGHTA and CDR2 FQGTGA. J is TRBJ2-3 and V is TRBV7-3; 7 bases map to TRBD2. The receptor was derived from an adult who received the AZD1222 COVID-19 vaccine. This specimen consisted of peripheral blood, obtained 28 days after the second AZD1222 dose. The CDR3 nucleotides read TGTGCCAGCAGCTTCCGGGGGGCAGATACGCAGTATTTT. Its translation is CASSFRGADTQYF.